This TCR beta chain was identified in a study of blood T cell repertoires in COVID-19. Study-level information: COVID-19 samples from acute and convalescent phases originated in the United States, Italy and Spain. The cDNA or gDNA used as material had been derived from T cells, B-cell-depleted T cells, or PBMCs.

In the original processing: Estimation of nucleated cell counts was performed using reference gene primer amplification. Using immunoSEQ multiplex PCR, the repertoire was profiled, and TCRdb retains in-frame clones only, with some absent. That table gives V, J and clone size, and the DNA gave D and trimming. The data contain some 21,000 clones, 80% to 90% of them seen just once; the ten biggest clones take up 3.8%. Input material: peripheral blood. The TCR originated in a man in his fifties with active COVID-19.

This chain's CDR3 is CASSIGYRGRGYGYTF. CDR3 DNA: TGTGCCAGTAGTATAGGGTACAGGGGGCGCGGGTATGGCTACACCTTC. The chain couples TRBV19 to TRBJ1-2, with 9 nucleotides matching TRBD1. V was clipped by 1 base and J by 5 bases; unmatched bases: 8. The CDR3 length is 16 residues. The V gene's germline CDR1 is LNHDA and CDR2 SQIVND (reference sequence).